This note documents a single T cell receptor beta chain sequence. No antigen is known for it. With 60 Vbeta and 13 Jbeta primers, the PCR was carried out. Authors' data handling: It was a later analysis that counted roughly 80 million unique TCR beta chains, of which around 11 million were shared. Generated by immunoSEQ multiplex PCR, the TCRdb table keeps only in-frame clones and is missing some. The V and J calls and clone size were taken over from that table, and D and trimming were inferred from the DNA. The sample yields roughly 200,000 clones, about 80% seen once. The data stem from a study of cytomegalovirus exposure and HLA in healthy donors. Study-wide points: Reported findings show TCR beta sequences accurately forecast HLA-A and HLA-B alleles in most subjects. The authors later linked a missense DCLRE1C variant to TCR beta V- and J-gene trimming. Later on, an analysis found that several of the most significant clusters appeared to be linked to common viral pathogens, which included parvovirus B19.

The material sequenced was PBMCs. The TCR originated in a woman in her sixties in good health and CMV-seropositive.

This chain's CDR3 is CASSQDRSRRILSEAFF. CDR3 DNA: TGCGCCAGCAGCCAAGATAGAAGTAGGCGGATCCTATCTGAAGCTTTCTTT. This chain joins TRBV4-3 and TRBJ1-1, with no clear D. Deletions cut 0 bases from V and 6 bases from J, with 20 bases between. CDR1 is LGHNA, CDR2 YSLEER, per germline. The CDR3 sequence is 17 residues long.